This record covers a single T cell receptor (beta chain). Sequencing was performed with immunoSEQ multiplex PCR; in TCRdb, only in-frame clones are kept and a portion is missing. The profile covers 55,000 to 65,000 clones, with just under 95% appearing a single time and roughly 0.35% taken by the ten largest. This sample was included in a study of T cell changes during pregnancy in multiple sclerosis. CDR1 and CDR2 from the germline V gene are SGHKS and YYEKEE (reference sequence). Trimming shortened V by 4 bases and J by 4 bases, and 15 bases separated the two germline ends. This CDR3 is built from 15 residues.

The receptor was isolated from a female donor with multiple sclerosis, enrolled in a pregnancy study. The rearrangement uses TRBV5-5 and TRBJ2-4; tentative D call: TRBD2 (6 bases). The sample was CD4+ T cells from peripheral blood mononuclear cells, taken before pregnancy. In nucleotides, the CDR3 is TGTGCCAGCAGCACCTACTCGGGACTTAAAAACATTCAGTACTTC. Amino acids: CASSTYSGLKNIQYF.